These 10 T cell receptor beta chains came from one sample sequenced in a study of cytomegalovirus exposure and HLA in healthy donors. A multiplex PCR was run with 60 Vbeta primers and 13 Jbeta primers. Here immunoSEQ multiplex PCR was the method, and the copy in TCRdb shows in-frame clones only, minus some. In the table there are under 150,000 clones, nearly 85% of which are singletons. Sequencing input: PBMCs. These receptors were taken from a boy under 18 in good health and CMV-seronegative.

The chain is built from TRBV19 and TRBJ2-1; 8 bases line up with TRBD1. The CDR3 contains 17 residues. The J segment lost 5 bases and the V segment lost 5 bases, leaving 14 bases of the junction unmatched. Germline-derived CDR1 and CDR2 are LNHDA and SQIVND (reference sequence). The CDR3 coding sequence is TGTGCCAGTAGTCCTCTGCCTGGGGCAGGGGGCAACAATGAGCAGTTCTTC. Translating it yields CASSPLPGAGGNNEQFF.

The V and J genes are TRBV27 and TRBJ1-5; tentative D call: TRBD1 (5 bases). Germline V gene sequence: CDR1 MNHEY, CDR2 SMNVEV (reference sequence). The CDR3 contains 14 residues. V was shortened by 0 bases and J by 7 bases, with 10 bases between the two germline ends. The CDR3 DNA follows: TGTGCCAGCAGTTTATCAGGGGTCGGGCAGCCCCAGCATTTT. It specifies CASSLSGVGQPQHF.

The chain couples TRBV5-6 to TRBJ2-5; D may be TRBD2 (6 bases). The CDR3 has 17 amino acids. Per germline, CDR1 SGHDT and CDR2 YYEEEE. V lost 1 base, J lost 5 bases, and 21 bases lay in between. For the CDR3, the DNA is TGTGCCAGCAGCTTGTCAGCCTTAACTTGGCGGGATGAGACCCAGTACTTC. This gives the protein CASSLSALTWRDETQYF.

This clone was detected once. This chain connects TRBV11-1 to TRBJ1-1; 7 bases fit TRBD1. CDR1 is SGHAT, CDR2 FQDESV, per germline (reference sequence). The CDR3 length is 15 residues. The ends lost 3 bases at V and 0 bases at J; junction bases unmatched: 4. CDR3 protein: CASSFRGQLNTEAFF. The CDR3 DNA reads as TGTGCCAGCAGCTTCCGGGGACAGTTGAACACTGAAGCTTTCTTT. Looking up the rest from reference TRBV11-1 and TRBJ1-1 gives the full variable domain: EAEVAQSPRYKITEKSQAVAFWCDPISGHATLYWYRQILGQGPELLVQFQDESVVDDSQLPKDRFSAERLKGVDSTLKIQPAELGDSAMYLCASSFRGQLNTEAFFGQGTRLTVV.

Here the CDR3 reads CASSSTGVVEKLFF. The CDR3 nucleotides are TGTGCCAGCAGCTCCACAGGGGTGGTTGAAAAACTGTTTTTT. The rearrangement links TRBV7-9 to TRBJ1-4; TRBD1 matches 7 bases. V lost 4 bases to trimming and J lost 7 bases; unmatched junction nucleotides: 6. The CDR3 spans 14 residues. Germline CDR1 reads SEHNR; CDR2 reads FQNEAQ (reference sequence).

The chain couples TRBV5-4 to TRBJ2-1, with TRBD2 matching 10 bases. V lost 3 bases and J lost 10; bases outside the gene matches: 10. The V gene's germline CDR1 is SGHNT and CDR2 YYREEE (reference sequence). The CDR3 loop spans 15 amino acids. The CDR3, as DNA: TGTGCCAGCAGCTCTTCTAGCGGGAGTTCAGGAGAGCAGTTCTTC. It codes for CASSSSSGSSGEQFF.

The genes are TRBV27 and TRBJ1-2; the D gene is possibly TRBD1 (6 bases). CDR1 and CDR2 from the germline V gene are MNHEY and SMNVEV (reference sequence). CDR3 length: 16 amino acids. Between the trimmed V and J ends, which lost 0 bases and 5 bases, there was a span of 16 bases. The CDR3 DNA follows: TGTGCCAGCAGTTTATCGACATCGGGGGGCTTTTATGGCTACACCTTC. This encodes CASSLSTSGGFYGYTF.

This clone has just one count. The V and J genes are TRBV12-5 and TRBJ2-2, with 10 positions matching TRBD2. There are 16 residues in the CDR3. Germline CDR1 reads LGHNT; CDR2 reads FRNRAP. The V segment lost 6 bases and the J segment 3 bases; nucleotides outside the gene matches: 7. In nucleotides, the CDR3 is TGTGCTAGTGGACCGCTAGCGGGAGTATACACCGGGGAGCTGTTTTTT. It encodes CASGPLAGVYTGELFF.

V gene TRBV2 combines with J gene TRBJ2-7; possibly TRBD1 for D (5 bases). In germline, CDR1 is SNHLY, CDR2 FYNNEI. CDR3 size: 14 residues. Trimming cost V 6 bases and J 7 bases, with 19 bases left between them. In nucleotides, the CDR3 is TGTGCCAGCAGGGGCGTCCAGGGAAGCTGGGAGCAGTACTTC. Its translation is CASRGVQGSWEQYF.

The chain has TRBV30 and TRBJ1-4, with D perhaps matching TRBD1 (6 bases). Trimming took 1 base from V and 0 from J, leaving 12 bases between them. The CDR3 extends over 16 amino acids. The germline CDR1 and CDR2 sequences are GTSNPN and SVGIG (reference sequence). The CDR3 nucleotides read TGTGCCTGGAGTGGAGGGGGTGCCGCAACTAATGAAAAACTGTTTTTT. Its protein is CAWSGGGAATNEKLFF.